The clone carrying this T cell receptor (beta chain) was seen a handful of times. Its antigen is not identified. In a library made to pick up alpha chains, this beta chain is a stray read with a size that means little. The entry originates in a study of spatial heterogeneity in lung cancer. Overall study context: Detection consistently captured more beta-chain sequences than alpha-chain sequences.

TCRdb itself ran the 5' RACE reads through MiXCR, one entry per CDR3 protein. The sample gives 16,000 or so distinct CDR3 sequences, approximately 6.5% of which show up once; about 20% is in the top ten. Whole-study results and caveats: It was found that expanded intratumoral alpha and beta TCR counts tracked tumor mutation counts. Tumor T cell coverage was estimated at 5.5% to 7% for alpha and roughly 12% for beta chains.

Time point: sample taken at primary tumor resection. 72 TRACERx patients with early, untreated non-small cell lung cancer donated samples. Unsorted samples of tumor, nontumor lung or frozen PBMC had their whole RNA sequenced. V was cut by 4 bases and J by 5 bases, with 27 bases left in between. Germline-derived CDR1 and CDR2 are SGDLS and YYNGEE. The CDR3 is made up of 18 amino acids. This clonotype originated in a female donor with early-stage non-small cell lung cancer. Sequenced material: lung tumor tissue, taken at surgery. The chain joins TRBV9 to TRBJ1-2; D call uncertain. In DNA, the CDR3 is TGTGCCAGCAGCCACCGGGCCCTTGGGTTTCCCGACTCATATGGCTACACCTTC. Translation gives CASSHRALGFPDSYGYTF.